This T cell receptor (beta chain) was obtained from a study of shared clonotypes between healthy human individuals. The CDR3 runs to 13 residues. V was trimmed by 4 bases and J by 0 bases, leaving 8 bases between them. The germline CDR1 and CDR2 sequences are SGHRS and YFSETQ. Genomic DNA per cell subset filled all wells of several immunoSEQ plates. The table came from immunoSEQ multiplex PCR; TCRdb's copy has only in-frame clones and leaves some out. The sample shows around 700,000 clones, 60% to 80% of them seen only once. As to this clone: Its matching antigen is unknown.

Notes on the study in general: Some naive CD4 clonotypes, 4.5% to 5.5%, turned up in common across a handful of donors.

The TCR originated in a woman aged 25 to 39 in good health. The sequenced material came from memory CD4+ T cells sorted from blood. Indicated subset: CD45RA-negative fraction. V is TRBV5-1 and J is TRBJ2-7, with TRBD1 as a possible D gene (6 bases). DNA for the CDR3: TGCGCCAGCAGCCGGGACAACTCCTACGAGCAGTACTTC. Amino acid sequence: CASSRDNSYEQYF.